This entry describes one T cell receptor (beta chain). Its recognized antigen is unknown. No much larger clonotype is one base removed from it; base qualities were not supplied. V sheds 0 bases and J sheds 8 bases, leaving 29 bases between their ends. Taken from cysteine to phenylalanine, the CDR3 has 20 residues. The DNA shown is the 60-base CDR3, in frame from base 1. Per the germline V gene, MGHRA is the CDR1 and YSYEKL is the CDR2. Genomic DNA was isolated from the sorted cells so that the TCRbeta CDR3 region could be sequenced. The immunoSEQ Assay was used to sequence the TCRbeta CDR3 regions. What TCRdb holds here is the immuneACCESS table cut down to in-frame rearrangements. Part of the clones is not present; checked against another copy, under half of the missing clones reflect an unresolved V gene, and the others are unexplained. The sample includes about 20,000 clones, with roughly 82% observed a single time. Approximately 15% of the sample rests with the top ten.

The sample belongs to a study of OX40 agonist ivuxolimab in advanced cancers. Notes on the research overall: Ivuxolimab was an agonistic, fully human IgG2 monoclonal antibody directed against OX40 (CD134), a costimulatory receptor. Intravenous ivuxolimab was administered to patients every 2 weeks at six dose levels: 0.01, 0.1, 0.3, 1.5, 3 and 10 mg/kg. The monotherapy dose-escalation portion (N of about 52 patients) of the phase I ivuxolimab trial is reported in the paper. Patients were allowed to have had prior anti-PD-1, anti-PD-L1 or anti-CTLA-4 therapy, and roughly two fifths of the dose-escalation patients had been treated with checkpoint inhibitors. In the dose-escalation cohort, 70% to 85% of patients were male, and the mean age was 60 years with a range of roughly 23 to 90. The purpose of peripheral TCRbeta sequencing was to test whether ivuxolimab changed TCR sequence diversity and led to clonal T-cell expansion. Partial responses were achieved by three dose-escalation patients, of whom one had hepatocellular carcinoma and two had cutaneous melanoma. Of the roughly 53 patients in dose escalation, about 20 had hepatocellular carcinoma, about 15 had melanoma, 9 had renal cell carcinoma and 9 had head and neck cancer.

Results and caveats for the whole study, not just this receptor: At doses of 0.1 to 3.0 mg/kg, clonal expansion of both CD4+ and CD8+ blood T cells was observed from baseline to week 6. On average, CD8+ T cells showed more expanded clones than CD4+ T cells after ivuxolimab. Antigen specificity was not determined for the clonally expanded peripheral T cells. Partial responders in the 0.1-3.0 mg/kg groups had among the lowest normalized peripheral clonal expansion, especially among CD8+ T cells. Low levels of normalized T-cell clonal expansion were also seen in some patients who did not respond.

The trial excluded patients who had a history of autoimmune disease or who were on systemic immunosuppression. Peripheral blood for TCR sequencing was collected from all dose cohorts at baseline, on cycle 4 day 1, and on cycle 7 day 1. Samples came from an open-label, multicenter, first-in-human phase I dose-escalation trial of ivuxolimab. Adults with locally advanced or metastatic melanoma, renal cell, hepatocellular, or head and neck squamous cell carcinoma were enrolled in the trial. Before TCR sequencing, CD4+ T cells and CD8+ T cells were sorted from peripheral blood as separate populations. The sample was CD4+ or CD8+ T cells sorted from blood, taken in a trial of the OX40 agonist ivuxolimab. The chain joins TRBV4-1 to TRBJ2-1, and TRBD1 may be the D gene, going by 8 matching bases. The receptor comes from an adult with an advanced solid tumor such as melanoma, head and neck, liver or kidney cancer. The CDR3 protein sequence reads: CASSQERGTAGGDRGHEQFF. The DNA sequence is as follows: TGCGCCAGCAGCCAAGAGCGGGGGACTGCAGGGGGCGACAGGGGACATGAGCAGTTCTTC.